Included here is one T cell receptor beta chain sequence, with context. This sample was included in a study of T-cell reconstitution after alpha-beta-depleted transplantation in children. The germline V gene has CDR1 SGHRS and CDR2 YFSETQ. The CDR3 consists of 14 residues. Trimming stripped 3 bases from V and 6 bases from J, with 12 bases between. The authors prepared the TCRbeta library with unique molecular identifiers. TCRdb fed the PCR reads into MiXCR, producing one record per CDR3 protein. The sample has around 200,000 distinct CDR3 sequences, 8.5% to 10% seen once. This clonotype was obtained from a human donor who donated a stem cell graft to a child with acute lymphoblastic leukemia. The specimen comprised PBMCs from the stem cell graft donor, sampled from the stem cell graft. The rearrangement uses TRBV5-1 and TRBJ2-2; D not resolved. The CDR3 region has the DNA TGCGCCAGCAGCTCGCCCCCGAGTTCCGGGGAGCTGTTTTTT. The encoded protein is CASSSPPSSGELFF.